This TCR beta chain is from a study of technical replicates of blood from a handful of donors. The V end was cut by 4 bases, the J end by 7 bases, with 10 bases between. The CDR3 is 11 residues long. Per germline, CDR1 GTSNPN and CDR2 SVGIG (reference sequence). Measured with immunoSEQ multiplex PCR; TCRdb has only the in-frame clones, and not every one. The sample lists fewer than 75,000 clones; around nine tenths were seen once. The sequence was collected from a human donor in good health. Some clones in this sample may be carry-over from other donors' samples. The sample comprised PBMCs. The V call is TRBV30, the J call TRBJ1-2; unclear D gene. CDR3 sequence (DNA): TGTGCCTGGAAGGCAGGATCTGGCTACACCTTC. As protein: CAWKAGSGYTF.